Below, 16 T cell receptor beta chains from the same sample are listed, as sequenced in a study of blood T cells in healthy people across ages. With a J-beta primer mix and a sample-barcoded 5' primer, a second PCR ran about 6 to 11 cycles. TCRdb reprocessed the 5' RACE reads via MiXCR and lists one record per CDR3 protein. Here the sample spans 600,000 or so distinct CDR3 sequences, approximately 30% being singletons. The sample comprised blood. The receptor set was obtained from a woman of 80 years or more in good health.

This clonotype has ten or more counts. DNA for the CDR3: TGTGCCAGCAAACAAACAGGGTCGGGCACAGATACGCAGTATTTT. This codes for CASKQTGSGTDTQYF. The rearrangement uses TRBV6-1 and TRBJ2-3, with D possibly TRBD1 on 6 matching bases. CDR3 size: 15 residues. Per germline, CDR1 MNHNS and CDR2 SASEGT. V shed 7 bases and J shed 1 base, with 15 bases lying between them.

This chain connects TRBV20-1 to TRBJ2-4; D not certain. The end of the DNA aligns better with TRBJ2-5, so the J call may be wrong. Germline V gene lookup returns CDR1 DFQATT and CDR2 SNEGSKA (reference sequence). This CDR3 has 12 residues. The CDR3, as DNA: TGCAGTGCTAGTCCCAGCATAGAGACCCAGTACTTC. Translation gives CSASPSIETQYF.

The genes are TRBV20-1 and TRBJ1-2; TRBD1 matches 7 bases. V trimming: 6 bases; J trimming: 6 bases; junction bases outside the gene matches: 7. The CDR3 has 12 amino acids. From germline, CDR1 is DFQATT and CDR2 SNEGSKA (reference sequence). The CDR3 is CSAATGTDGYTF. CDR3 in DNA: TGCAGTGCAGCGACAGGGACGGATGGCTACACCTTC.

As for this clonotype: Its ends do not fully match the called genes, so a read error is possible. The CDR3 DNA reads as TGTGCCTGCAGTGGTGAGGGGCGCACTGAAGCTTTCTTT. Translated: CACSGEGRTEAFF. The rearrangement uses TRBV2 and TRBJ1-1; possibly TRBD1 for D (5 bases). The germline V gene has CDR1 SNHLY and CDR2 FYNNEI. There are 13 residues in the CDR3.

Only a few counts were recorded for this clonotype. A much more abundant neighbour one base away suggests this may be a read error. The rearrangement uses TRBV5-6 and TRBJ2-5; the D gene is possibly TRBD2 (6 bases). The CDR3 length is 11 residues. With 2 bases removed from V and 9 bases from J, the gap between germline ends came to 8 bases. Per the germline V gene, CDR1 is SGHDT and CDR2 is YYEEEE. The CDR3 coding sequence is TGTGCCAGCAGCTTAGGCGGGGCCCAGTACTTC. Protein: CASSLGGAQYF.

In its sample, this clonotype was seen many times. The chain couples TRBV20-1 to TRBJ2-1, with 11 bases that match TRBD2. J lost 5 bases, V lost 3 bases, and 6 bases had no gene match. The CDR3 runs to 15 residues. Germline V gene lookup returns CDR1 DFQATT and CDR2 SNEGSKA (reference sequence). CDR3 bases: TGCAGTGCTAGGGCTAGCGGGGGGAGAAACAATGAGCAGTTCTTC. It specifies CSARASGGRNNEQFF.

This clonotype has at least ten counts. This sequence joins TRBV20-1 and TRBJ1-6; D is unresolved. The CDR3 runs 17 residues. Germline CDR1 reads DFQATT; CDR2 reads SNEGSKA (reference sequence). V lost 0 bases and J 0 bases, leaving 12 bases between the germline ends. The CDR3 DNA follows: TGCAGTGCTAGAGATTGGGCAGAGAGCTCCTATAATTCACCCCTCCACTTT. Its translation is CSARDWAESSYNSPLHF.

In this sample, this clonotype turned up many times. This rearrangement joins TRBV4-3 to TRBJ1-2, with 9 nucleotides matching TRBD1. The germline V gene encodes CDR1 LGHNA and CDR2 YSLEER. V was pared by 0 bases and J by 7 bases, with 9 bases of the junction left unmatched. CDR3 length: 16 residues. CDR3 sequence reads: CASSQDRDRVGVGYTF. In nucleotides, the CDR3 is TGCGCCAGCAGCCAAGATCGGGACAGGGTCGGTGTTGGCTACACCTTC.

The V and J genes are TRBV18 and TRBJ2-7; TRBD1 agrees at 7 bases. Germline CDR1 reads KGHSH; CDR2 reads LQKENI. Trimming took 3 bases from V and 2 from J; bases not matched to a gene: 7. The CDR3 has 15 amino acids. CDR3 coding DNA: TGTGCCAGCTCACCTCCGGACAGGAGGACCTACGAGCAGTACTTC. Amino acids: CASSPPDRRTYEQYF.

This clonotype was seen a few times. The V gene is TRBV3-1, the J gene TRBJ1-2; D perhaps matches TRBD1 (5 bases). The CDR3 spans 14 residues. CDR1 and CDR2 from the germline V gene are LGHDT and YNNKEL (reference sequence). Trimming shortened V by 1 base and J by 6 bases, and 12 bases separated the two germline ends. The CDR3 spells CASSQGGQGHGYTF. The CDR3 region has the DNA TGTGCCAGCAGCCAAGGCGGGCAGGGCCATGGCTACACCTTC.

J is TRBJ2-1 and V is TRBV7-9; possible D gene TRBD1, 5 bases. V dropped 7 bases and J dropped 10 bases, with 23 bases sitting between them. The germline V gene has CDR1 SEHNR and CDR2 FQNEAQ (reference sequence). This CDR3 spans 15 amino acids. The CDR3 DNA follows: TGTGCCAGCACCAATCCTCGCCTGGGAAGGGGCGAGCAGTTCTTC. Residues: CASTNPRLGRGEQFF. The variable domain in full, completed from reference TRBV7-9 and TRBJ2-1, reads DTGVSQNPRHKITKRGQNVTFRCDPISEHNRLYWYRQTLGQGPEFLTYFQNEAQLEKSRLLSDRFSAERPKGSFSTLEIQRTEQGDSAMYLCASTNPRLGRGEQFFGPGTRLTVL.

The V and J genes are TRBV5-1 and TRBJ1-4; D remains ambiguous. V was shortened by 5 bases and J by 3 bases, with 14 bases between the two germline ends. Germline V CDR1 and CDR2: SGHRS, YFSETQ. The CDR3 is made up of 15 amino acids. The chain's CDR3 is CASRTQAGPNEKLFF. For the CDR3, the DNA is TGCGCCAGCAGAACCCAGGCTGGTCCTAATGAAAAACTGTTTTTT.

The genes are TRBV28 and TRBJ1-2; D uncertain. Germline V CDR1 and CDR2: MDHEN, SYDVKM. With 6 bases removed from V and 8 bases from J, the gap between germline ends came to 13 bases. The CDR3 length is 12 residues. The CDR3 bases are TGTGCCAGCAGCAGTGGTCAAGGGGGCTACACCTTC. It is translated as CASSSGQGGYTF.

V and J are TRBV20-1 and TRBJ2-7; D is uncertain. This CDR3 has 13 residues. The germline V and J ends were trimmed by 3 bases and 3 bases, with 12 bases remaining between them. The germline V gene has CDR1 DFQATT and CDR2 SNEGSKA (reference sequence). Written as DNA, the CDR3 is TGCAGTGCTAGGGGAACTACCGACTACGAGCAGTACTTC. Amino acids: CSARGTTDYEQYF.

This clonotype appeared many times. The CDR3 region is CASRIAPVGGSGYTF. The CDR3 DNA sequence: TGTGCCAGCAGGATAGCTCCCGTAGGGGGCTCAGGCTACACCTTC. The J gene is TRBJ1-2, the V gene TRBV7-8; 7 bases line up with TRBD1. Looked up from germline, CDR1 is SGHVS and CDR2 is FQNEAQ. V shed 6 bases, J shed 8 bases, and the junction held 15 bases outside the gene matches. There are 15 residues in the CDR3.

At least ten counts were recorded for this clonotype. The chain carries TRBV6-1 and TRBJ2-1, with D hard to call. Per germline, CDR1 MNHNS and CDR2 SASEGT. This CDR3 comprises 13 residues. Trimming cost V 6 bases and J 5 bases, with 11 bases left between them. The CDR3 nucleotides are TGTGCCAGCAGGTACGGGCAGGACAATGAGCAGTTCTTC. Translated: CASRYGQDNEQFF.